What follows are 25 T cell receptor beta chains derived from one specimen sequenced in a study of cytomegalovirus exposure and HLA in healthy donors. PCR amplification relied on 60 Vbeta primers (plus 13 Jbeta primers). The protocol was immunoSEQ multiplex PCR, while the TCRdb copy is restricted to in-frame clones and leaves out a portion. This sample has 75,000 to 95,000 clones, with around 85% found just once. Sequencing used PBMCs. Receptors originate from a man between 18 and 29 years old in good health and CMV-seronegative.

The chain couples TRBV6-1 to TRBJ1-6; the D is unclear. Trimming shortened V by 2 bases and J by 6 bases, and 5 bases separated the two germline ends. The germline V gene has CDR1 MNHNS and CDR2 SASEGT. There are 13 residues in the CDR3. The CDR3 region is CASSETVNSPLHF. In DNA, the CDR3 is TGTGCCAGCAGTGAAACAGTTAATTCACCCCTCCACTTT.

The V call is TRBV27, the J call TRBJ1-2; possible D gene TRBD1, 6 bases. V gave up 4 bases and J gave up 2 bases, with 11 bases separating them. CDR3 length equals 14 residues. CDR1 and CDR2 (germline): MNHEY, SMNVEV (reference sequence). The DNA of the CDR3 is TGTGCCAGCAGTTCCCGACAGGACAACTATGGCTACACCTTC. It codes for CASSSRQDNYGYTF.

This chain links TRBV28 with TRBJ1-2; 7 bases map to TRBD1. V lost 3 bases, J lost 2 bases, and 3 bases stayed unmatched. CDR1 is MDHEN, CDR2 SYDVKM, per germline. The CDR3 has 14 amino acids. CDR3 region: CASSLTQGNYGYTF. As DNA, the CDR3 is TGTGCCAGCAGTTTGACACAGGGGAACTATGGCTACACCTTC.

This chain uses TRBV19 with TRBJ2-2; no firm D call. V dropped 3 bases and J dropped 7 bases, with 15 bases sitting between them. The CDR3 runs 15 residues. From germline, CDR1 is LNHDA and CDR2 SQIVND (reference sequence). The CDR3: CASSMSRHIGGELFF. The DNA of the CDR3 is TGTGCCAGTAGTATGTCCAGACATATCGGCGGGGAGCTGTTTTTT.

V gene TRBV5-1 combines with J gene TRBJ2-5; 8 bases map to TRBD2. The CDR3 runs 14 residues. J gave up 3 bases and V 0 bases, and 1 base lay outside the gene matches. The germline CDR1 and CDR2 sequences are SGHRS and YFSETQ. DNA of the CDR3: TGCGCCAGCAGCTTGGCGGGAGGGAAAGAGACCCAGTACTTC. It codes for CASSLAGGKETQYF.

The chain is built from TRBV27 and TRBJ1-5; D call uncertain. The CDR3 sequence is 12 residues long. Germline loops: CDR1 MNHEY, CDR2 SMNVEV (reference sequence). V lost 5 bases and J 13 bases, leaving 15 bases between the germline ends. The CDR3, as DNA: TGTGCCAGCAGTCCCCCCGCAGGCCCTCAGCATTTT. Its translation: CASSPPAGPQHF.

This chain links TRBV27 with TRBJ2-3; D may be TRBD2 (5 bases). The CDR3 has 13 amino acids. The V and J ends lost 3 bases and 6 bases respectively, with 10 bases between them. From germline, CDR1 is MNHEY and CDR2 SMNVEV (reference sequence). CDR3 sequence: CASSFLRGDTQYF. CDR3 sequence (DNA): TGTGCCAGCAGTTTTCTCAGAGGGGATACGCAGTATTTT.

The chain has TRBV6-5 and TRBJ1-1; D ambiguous. The CDR3 contains 15 residues. V lost 0 bases, J lost 0 bases, and 8 bases lay in between. CDR1 is MNHEY, CDR2 SVGAGI, per germline. CDR3 in DNA: TGTGCCAGCAGTTACTCTCCCAGGCTGAACACTGAAGCTTTCTTT. Its protein product is CASSYSPRLNTEAFF.

This clone is a singleton in its sample. The chain links TRBV28 to TRBJ1-5; D unclear. CDR3 length: 15 residues. Germline loops: CDR1 MDHEN, CDR2 SYDVKM. V was shortened by 7 bases and J by 4 bases, with 17 bases between the two germline ends. CDR3 bases: TGTGCCAGCAACCCGCCCCCTCCAGGTAATCAGCCCCAGCATTTT. Protein sequence: CASNPPPPGNQPQHF. The full variable domain, completed using reference TRBV28 and TRBJ1-5, is DVKVTQSSRYLVKRTGEKVFLECVQDMDHENMFWYRQDPGLGLRLIYFSYDVKMKEKGDIPEGYSVSREKKERFSLILESASTNQTSMYLCASNPPPPGNQPQHFGDGTRLSIL.

This chain connects TRBV10-3 to TRBJ1-5, with D possibly TRBD1 on 6 matching bases. V dropped 3 bases and J dropped 6 bases, with 12 bases sitting between them. There are 14 residues in the CDR3. CDR1 is ENHRY and CDR2 is SYGVKD in the germline V gene. DNA for the CDR3: TGTGCCATCAGTGACGGGGAACAGGGTCAGCCCCAGCATTTT. It translates to CAISDGEQGQPQHF.

The CDR3 sequence: CASSPGTEANEKLFF. The DNA for the CDR3 is TGTGCCAGCAGCCCCGGGACAGAAGCTAATGAAAAACTGTTTTTT. The rearrangement links TRBV5-4 to TRBJ1-4; 7 positions match TRBD1. Germline CDR1 is SGHNT and CDR2 is YYREEE (reference sequence). V lost 4 bases, J lost 3 bases, and 6 bases stayed unmatched. This CDR3 is 15 amino acids long.

This rearrangement joins TRBV23-1 to TRBJ2-1; 7 bases are a match to TRBD1. TRBV23-1 counts as an open reading frame of uncertain function. The CDR3 has 14 amino acids. The junction had 15 bases not matched to a gene; V was cut back by 7 bases and J by 12 bases. In nucleotides, the CDR3 is TGCGCCAGCACCCCTGGGACAGTCCAGCATGGGCAGTTCTTC. The encoded protein is CASTPGTVQHGQFF.

The rearrangement uses TRBV11-2 and TRBJ2-2; D might be TRBD2 (7 bases). This CDR3 comprises 17 residues. Trimming took 4 bases from V and 0 from J, leaving 15 bases between them. Germline CDR1 SGHAT, CDR2 FQNNGV. Here the CDR3 reads CASSWRGRDTNTGELFF. Here the CDR3 DNA reads TGTGCCAGCAGCTGGCGGGGGCGGGACACGAACACCGGGGAGCTGTTTTTT.

The chain employs TRBV30 and TRBJ1-5, with D hard to call. This CDR3 has 13 amino acids. The germline V and J ends were trimmed by 0 bases and 5 bases, with 8 bases remaining between them. Germline values: CDR1 GTSNPN, CDR2 SVGIG (reference sequence). CDR3 amino acids: CAWSVYGYQPQHF. As DNA, the CDR3 is TGTGCCTGGAGTGTATACGGGTATCAGCCCCAGCATTTT.

The sample holds a few counts of this clone. This chain uses TRBV29-1 with TRBJ2-2, with D perhaps TRBD1 (6 bases). The CDR3 is 13 residues long. CDR1 SQVTM and CDR2 ANQGSEA come from the germline V gene. Trimming took 7 bases from V and 1 from J, leaving 10 bases between them. In DNA form, the CDR3 reads TGCAGCGCGGAACAGGGGAACACCGGGGAGCTGTTTTTT. This codes for CSAEQGNTGELFF.

A remark on this clone: Other DNA sequences of this sample code for an identical CDR3. CDR3 sequence (DNA): TGTGCCAGTAGTCGGGACAGGGGGTCTCAGCCCCAGCATTTT. Protein product: CASSRDRGSQPQHF. The chain has TRBV19 and TRBJ1-5; 11 bases line up with TRBD1. Germline CDR1 is LNHDA and CDR2 is SQIVND (reference sequence). J gave up 6 bases and V 5 bases, and 3 bases lay outside the gene matches. There are 14 residues in the CDR3.

Details on this clone: The junction departs from the called germline gene at one end, perhaps through a read error. The chain uses TRBV7-7 and TRBJ2-2; D gene unclear. Germline V gene data show CDR1 as SSHAT and CDR2 as FNYEAQ (reference sequence). The CDR3 runs to 12 residues. CDR3 nucleotide sequence: TGTGCTAGCAGTCTGCGCTCCGGGGAGCTGTTTTTT. Encoded protein: CASSLRSGELFF.

The rearrangement joins TRBV6-4 to TRBJ2-1; D is undetermined. V lost 4 bases to trimming and J lost 7 bases, with 11 bases between them. The CDR3 runs to 13 residues. Germline V gene lookup returns CDR1 MRHNA and CDR2 SNTAGT. CDR3 sequence (DNA): TGTGCCAGCAGTGGAAACTCCTGGAATGAGCAGTTCTTC. Translating it yields CASSGNSWNEQFF.

V gene TRBV7-8 combines with J gene TRBJ2-1; perhaps TRBD2 as D (6 bases). V was cut by 2 bases and J by 5 bases, with 22 bases left in between. Germline loops: CDR1 SGHVS, CDR2 FQNEAQ. The CDR3 length is 18 residues. CDR3 bases: TGTGCCAGCAGCTTAAAACCCCCGGGACTGGCGAGGGACAATGAGCAGTTCTTC. It is translated as CASSLKPPGLARDNEQFF.

To note about this clone: A junction boundary mismatches the germline segment, possibly from a read error. The J gene is TRBJ2-3, the V gene TRBV7-7, with 9 positions matching TRBD1. The length of the CDR3 is 14 residues. Germline V CDR1 and CDR2: SSHAT, FNYEAQ (reference sequence). The CDR3 nucleotides read TGTGCTAGCAGCCCACAGGGGGCAGGGGATACGCAGTATTTT. Its protein is CASSPQGAGDTQYF. Full variable domain (remainder filled in from reference TRBV7-7 and TRBJ2-3): GAGVSQSPRYKVTKRGQDVTLRCDPISSHATLYWYQQALGQGPEFLTYFNYEAQPDKSGLPSDRFSAERPEGSISTLTIQRTEQRDSAMYRCASSPQGAGDTQYFGPGTRLTVL.

The rearrangement joins TRBV9 to TRBJ2-1; 11 bases line up with TRBD2. From germline, CDR1 is SGDLS and CDR2 YYNGEE. The junction had 1 base not matched to a gene; V was cut back by 0 bases and J by 5 bases. The CDR3 runs to 15 residues. The DNA for the CDR3 is TGTGCCAGCAGCGTAGAGGGACTAGCGGACAATGAGCAGTTCTTC. Protein product: CASSVEGLADNEQFF.

This sequence joins TRBV19 and TRBJ2-3; possibly TRBD1 for D (6 bases). V dropped 9 bases and J dropped 5 bases, with 24 bases sitting between them. This CDR3 spans 16 amino acids. CDR1 LNHDA and CDR2 SQIVND come from the germline V gene (reference sequence). The CDR3 loop reads CASRDSGTTLVDTQYF. The DNA of the CDR3 is TGTGCCAGCCGAGATTCCGGGACAACCCTGGTAGATACGCAGTATTTT.

The rearrangement links TRBV27 to TRBJ2-3; TRBD2 aligns across 10 bases. Looked up from germline, CDR1 is MNHEY and CDR2 is SMNVEV (reference sequence). The CDR3 has 14 amino acids. Trimming at V came to 6 bases and at J to 5 bases, leaving 5 bases not matched to a gene. The CDR3 DNA reads as TGTGCCAGCAGCCCTCGACTAGCGGGAGATACGCAGTATTTT. Its protein product is CASSPRLAGDTQYF.

V is TRBV2 and J is TRBJ1-1; D not resolved. Trimming took off 4 bases at V and 1 base at J, with 7 bases between the two ends. Germline V gene data show CDR1 as SNHLY and CDR2 as FYNNEI. This CDR3 region has 13 residues. CDR3 sequence: CASSATQNTEAFF. The CDR3, as DNA: TGTGCCAGCAGTGCTACCCAGAACACTGAAGCTTTCTTT. Full variable domain (rest looked up from reference TRBV2 and TRBJ1-1): EPEVTQTPSHQVTQMGQEVILRCVPISNHLYFYWYRQILGQKVEFLVSFYNNEISEKSEIFDDQFSVERPDGSNFTLKIRSTKLEDSAMYFCASSATQNTEAFFGQGTRLTVV.

This chain connects TRBV6-6 to TRBJ2-2; possibly TRBD2 for D (6 bases). The CDR3 is made up of 13 amino acids. Germline assignment: CDR1 MNHNY and CDR2 SVGAGI (reference sequence). V was trimmed by 5 bases and J by 10 bases, leaving 14 bases between them. In DNA, the CDR3 is TGTGCCAGCAGTGGAGGGGCCCTGGAGGAGCTGTTTTTT. It yields the protein CASSGGALEELFF.